The 29 T cell receptor beta chains below all came from one sample that was sequenced in a study of Ad26.COV2.S vaccination and SARS-CoV-2 variants. Sequencing was performed with immunoSEQ multiplex PCR; in TCRdb, only in-frame clones are kept and a portion is missing. The sample comprises roughly 680,000 clones, more than 80% of which are singletons, and approximately 1.5% rests with the top ten. Treatment given: roughly 20 received Ad26.COV2.S at low or high dose, single or two shots; about 5 received placebo; per-sample allocation not given. Sampling took place 63 days after the first vaccine or placebo injection. Here the sequenced sample was peripheral blood, taken in a trial of Ad26.COV2.S vaccine versus placebo. The receptors come from a person between 18 and 59 years old who received the Ad26.COV2.S COVID-19 vaccine or a placebo.

This sequence joins TRBV7-2 and TRBJ2-1; D perhaps matches TRBD1 (5 bases). V gave up 6 bases and J gave up 7 bases, with 10 bases separating them. The CDR3 spans 12 residues. The germline CDR1 and CDR2 sequences are SGHTA and FQGNSA. DNA for the CDR3: TGTGCCAGCAGGTCAGACAGTAATGAGCAGTTCTTC. Protein sequence: CASRSDSNEQFF.

V and J are TRBV9 and TRBJ2-7; 10 bases line up with TRBD1. Germline lookup yields CDR1 SGDLS and CDR2 YYNGEE. The CDR3 has 17 residues. Germline trimming cut 0 bases from V and 5 bases from J; bases unmatched to any gene: 11. The CDR3 DNA follows: TGTGCCAGCAGCGTAGGGGCGAGGACAGGGGGGAGGGACGAGCAGTACTTC. Amino acids: CASSVGARTGGRDEQYF.

The chain employs TRBV10-2 and TRBJ2-1, with 7 bases aligning to TRBD1. Germline V CDR1 and CDR2: WSHSY, SAAADI. The CDR3 extends over 13 amino acids. J gave up 1 base and V 8 bases, and 2 bases lay outside the gene matches. CDR3 sequence: CASETGSYNEQFF. CDR3 DNA sequence: TGCGCCAGCGAGACAGGGTCCTACAATGAGCAGTTCTTC.

This chain links TRBV5-1 with TRBJ2-5; 8 bases match TRBD1. The CDR3 extends over 16 amino acids. Germline V lookup: CDR1 SGHRS, CDR2 YFSETQ. J gave up 2 bases and V 1 base, and 7 bases lay outside the gene matches. The CDR3 loop reads CASSLKIGQGQETQYF. The CDR3 DNA is TGCGCCAGCAGCTTGAAGATCGGACAGGGACAAGAGACCCAGTACTTC.

V usage is TRBV10-3 and J usage is TRBJ2-3; 7 bases are a match to TRBD2. Germline V CDR1 and CDR2: ENHRY, SYGVKD. CDR3 length: 14 amino acids. V dropped 4 bases and J dropped 0; count of bases not matched to a gene: 1. CDR3 loop: CAISAGGSTDTQYF. DNA for the CDR3: TGTGCCATCAGTGCCGGGGGGAGCACAGATACGCAGTATTTT.

The chain has TRBV2 and TRBJ1-4; D unclear. With 3 bases removed from V and 7 bases from J, the gap between germline ends came to 12 bases. The CDR3 loop spans 14 amino acids. Germline loops: CDR1 SNHLY, CDR2 FYNNEI. CDR3 in DNA: TGTGCCAGCAGTGAGGAGGGCTCTGGTGAAAAACTGTTTTTT. Translating gives CASSEEGSGEKLFF. The whole variable domain, filled in from reference TRBV2 and TRBJ1-4, reads EPEVTQTPSHQVTQMGQEVILRCVPISNHLYFYWYRQILGQKVEFLVSFYNNEISEKSEIFDDQFSVERPDGSNFTLKIRSTKLEDSAMYFCASSEEGSGEKLFFGSGTQLSVL.

In this sample, this clone turned up once. V gene TRBV7-2 combines with J gene TRBJ2-4; D call uncertain. The CDR3 totals 14 residues. V was pared by 2 bases and J by 1 base, with 6 bases between. Looked up from germline, CDR1 is SGHTA and CDR2 is FQGNSA. The CDR3 protein is CASSLLGAKNIQYF. CDR3 DNA sequence: TGTGCCAGCAGCTTACTAGGGGCCAAAAACATTCAGTACTTC. Supplemented by reference TRBV7-2 and TRBJ2-4, the full variable domain reads GAGVSQSPSNKVTEKGKDVELRCDPISGHTALYWYRQSLGQGLEFLIYFQGNSAPDKSGLPSDRFSAERTGGSVSTLTIQRTQQEDSAVYLCASSLLGAKNIQYFGAGTRLSVL.

The rearrangement links TRBV5-1 to TRBJ2-1; a possible D gene is TRBD1 (6 bases). V lost 0 bases and J lost 5, with 9 bases in between. Germline CDR1 is SGHRS and CDR2 is YFSETQ. There are 14 residues in the CDR3. The CDR3 region is CASSLGQGNNEQFF. CDR3 in DNA: TGCGCCAGCAGCTTGGGGCAGGGGAACAATGAGCAGTTCTTC.

The chain joins TRBV5-4 to TRBJ2-1, with TRBD2 identical over 8 bases. With V trimmed by 1 base and J by 1 base, 7 bases remained unmatched. The germline V gene has CDR1 SGHNT and CDR2 YYREEE (reference sequence). The CDR3 spans 17 residues. The CDR3 DNA sequence: TGTGCCAGCAGCTTGAGCGGGAGTGGGTGGTCCTACAATGAGCAGTTCTTC. This translates into CASSLSGSGWSYNEQFF.

Here the CDR3 DNA reads TGTGCCAGTAGTACGGTAGGAGGTCCAGGTTCACCCCTCCACTTT. Its protein is CASSTVGGPGSPLHF. The V gene is TRBV19, the J gene TRBJ1-6, with D uncertain. The length of the CDR3 is 15 residues. CDR1 and CDR2 from the germline V gene are LNHDA and SQIVND (reference sequence). V was cut by 4 bases and J by 9 bases, with 16 bases left in between.

This rearrangement joins TRBV10-3 to TRBJ2-2; D may be TRBD2 (6 bases). Germline lookup yields CDR1 ENHRY and CDR2 SYGVKD. Trimming shortened V by 0 bases and J by 7 bases, and 6 bases separated the two germline ends. The CDR3 length is 13 residues. The CDR3 nucleotides read TGTGCCATCAGTGAGTCGCGGGGCGGGGAGCTGTTTTTT. Its translation: CAISESRGGELFF.

This chain links TRBV7-2 with TRBJ1-5, with D possibly matching TRBD1 (6 bases). Germline V gives CDR1 SGHTA, CDR2 FQGNSA. V lost 11 bases to trimming and J lost 0 bases, with 11 bases between them. CDR3 length equals 13 residues. The CDR3 bases are TGTGCCTCGACAGGTAATAGCAATCAGCCCCAGCATTTT. It is translated as CASTGNSNQPQHF.

The rearrangement joins TRBV7-2 to TRBJ2-3; maybe TRBD2 (5 bases). In germline, CDR1 is SGHTA, CDR2 FQGNSA. Deletions cut 3 bases from V and 4 bases from J, with 11 bases between. The CDR3 is 14 residues long. CDR3 nucleotides: TGTGCCAGCAGCTTCCGGGAAAGTTCAGATACGCAGTATTTT. Residues: CASSFRESSDTQYF. The full variable domain, with the rest looked up from reference TRBV7-2 and TRBJ2-3, is GAGVSQSPSNKVTEKGKDVELRCDPISGHTALYWYRQSLGQGLEFLIYFQGNSAPDKSGLPSDRFSAERTGGSVSTLTIQRTQQEDSAVYLCASSFRESSDTQYFGPGTRLTVL.

This chain connects TRBV7-9 to TRBJ1-2; D gene ambiguous. Trimming pared 1 base from V and 5 bases from J, leaving 2 bases between. CDR3 size: 11 residues. CDR1 SEHNR and CDR2 FQNEAQ come from the germline V gene (reference sequence). CDR3 sequence (DNA): TGTGCCAGCAGCTTAGATTATGGCTACACCTTC. Protein: CASSLDYGYTF.

A single count supports this clone. The rearrangement links TRBV7-3 to TRBJ1-2; D uncertain. CDR3 length: 13 residues. CDR1 and CDR2 (germline): SGHTA, FQGTGA. The V end lost 2 bases, the J end lost 4 bases, and 8 bases lay between the germline ends. CDR3 DNA sequence: TGTGCCAGCAGCTTATCGACGGCCTATGGCTACACCTTC. It codes for CASSLSTAYGYTF.

J is TRBJ2-1 and V is TRBV5-4, with 10 bases matching TRBD2. The CDR3 runs to 14 residues. With 5 bases clipped from V and 4 bases from J, the junction kept 3 bases outside the gene matches. The V gene's germline CDR1 is SGHNT and CDR2 YYREEE (reference sequence). The CDR3 protein is CASRGTSVYNEQFF. CDR3 nucleotides: TGTGCCAGCAGAGGGACTAGCGTGTACAATGAGCAGTTCTTC.

The chain uses TRBV30 and TRBJ2-3, with D perhaps matching TRBD1 or TRBD2 (5 bases each). The germline V gene has CDR1 GTSNPN and CDR2 SVGIG (reference sequence). There are 11 residues in the CDR3. The V and J ends lost 5 bases and 2 bases respectively, with 5 bases between them. The CDR3 protein is CAWGTTDTQYF. The CDR3 bases are TGTGCCTGGGGGACCACAGATACGCAGTATTTT.

The chain joins TRBV20-1 to TRBJ2-1; D may be TRBD1 or TRBD2 (6 bases each). Germline assignment: CDR1 DFQATT and CDR2 SNEGSKA (reference sequence). The V end lost 5 bases, the J end lost 9 bases, and 11 bases lay between the germline ends. The CDR3 runs 11 residues. CDR3 DNA: TGCAGTGCTGGGGGGCCGCTTGAGCAGTTCTTC. It translates to CSAGGPLEQFF.

V is TRBV2 and J is TRBJ1-1; D unresolved. V was trimmed by 4 bases and J by 1 base, leaving 7 bases between them. CDR3 length equals 13 residues. Germline lookup yields CDR1 SNHLY and CDR2 FYNNEI. The CDR3 coding sequence is TGTGCCAGCAGTGCGCAACAGAACACTGAAGCTTTCTTT. This encodes CASSAQQNTEAFF.

J is TRBJ2-5 and V is TRBV5-1; D gene uncertain. The CDR3 loop spans 13 amino acids. Looked up from germline, CDR1 is SGHRS and CDR2 is YFSETQ. Trimming left V 2 bases short and J 5 bases short, with 10 bases between. The CDR3: CASSFPGRETQYF. The DNA for the CDR3 is TGCGCCAGCAGCTTTCCTGGGCGGGAGACCCAGTACTTC.

The chain employs TRBV3-1 (or the pseudogene TRBV3-2) and TRBJ2-1; D uncertain. With 4 bases removed from V and 9 bases from J, the gap between germline ends came to 13 bases. Germline values: CDR1 LGHDT, CDR2 YNNKEL (reference sequence). The CDR3 is 13 amino acids. This chain's CDR3 is CASSPLKGLEQFF. DNA of the CDR3: TGTGCCAGCAGCCCTCTTAAAGGCCTTGAGCAGTTCTTC.

The CDR3 loop is CASSLLGSPSPLHF. CDR3 sequence (DNA): TGTGCCAGCAGCTTATTAGGGTCCCCCTCACCCCTCCACTTT. V and J are TRBV11-2 and TRBJ1-6; D gene ambiguous. Germline CDR1 reads SGHAT; CDR2 reads FQNNGV. Trimming stripped 2 bases from V and 10 bases from J, with 12 bases between. This CDR3 region has 14 residues.

The chain recombines TRBV18 with TRBJ2-2; 9 nucleotides align to TRBD2. CDR1 and CDR2 from the germline V gene are KGHSH and LQKENI. The CDR3 sequence is 15 residues long. Trimming cost V 3 bases and J 6 bases; bases outside gene matches: 5. The CDR3 sequence is CASSPNGLASGELFF. The CDR3 region has the DNA TGTGCCAGCTCACCGAATGGACTAGCGTCCGGGGAGCTGTTTTTT.

The chain recombines TRBV5-1 with TRBJ2-2; either TRBD1 or TRBD2 may supply D (5 bases each). Trimming cost V 3 bases and J 7 bases, with 13 bases left between them. This CDR3 is 14 amino acids long. CDR1 is SGHRS and CDR2 is YFSETQ in the germline V gene. For the CDR3, the DNA is TGCGCCAGCAGCTCCGCCCGTGGGGGCGGGGAGCTGTTTTTT. Amino acid sequence: CASSSARGGGELFF. Using reference TRBV5-1 and TRBJ2-2 for the parts outside the CDR3, the full variable domain is KAGVTQTPRYLIKTRGQQVTLSCSPISGHRSVSWYQQTPGQGLQFLFEYFSETQRNKGNFPGRFSGRQFSNSRSEMNVSTLELGDSALYLCASSSARGGGELFFGEGSRLTVL.

The chain carries TRBV7-2 and TRBJ1-1, with no clear D. CDR1 is SGHTA and CDR2 is FQGNSA in the germline V gene. The CDR3 is 14 residues long. V lost 4 bases, J lost 4 bases, and 13 bases lay in between. The CDR3 DNA follows: TGTGCCAGCAGCTCGGAGACCGGTACCACTGAAGCTTTCTTT. Protein product: CASSSETGTTEAFF.

To note about this clone: Other DNA sequences from this sample encode an identical CDR3 as well. This rearrangement joins TRBV5-1 to TRBJ1-2, with TRBD1 matching over 10 bases. Germline lookup yields CDR1 SGHRS and CDR2 YFSETQ. The CDR3 has 14 amino acids. J gave up 2 bases and V 4 bases, and 2 bases lay outside the gene matches. CDR3 sequence (DNA): TGCGCCAGCAGCCTGGGACAGGGGAACTATGGCTACACCTTC. This encodes CASSLGQGNYGYTF.

V gene TRBV10-3 combines with J gene TRBJ2-5; D assignment may be TRBD1 or TRBD2 (5 bases each). V gave up 0 bases and J gave up 7 bases, with 15 bases separating them. Germline V CDR1 and CDR2: ENHRY, SYGVKD. The CDR3 is 15 amino acids. CDR3 protein: CAISESWDVPSTQYF. CDR3 nucleotide sequence: TGTGCCATCAGTGAGTCTTGGGACGTTCCTTCGACCCAGTACTTC.

The chain recombines TRBV10-3 with TRBJ1-5, with D possibly being TRBD1 (6 bases). The V and J ends lost 2 bases and 9 bases respectively, with 17 bases between them. Germline V gene lookup returns CDR1 ENHRY and CDR2 SYGVKD. This CDR3 has 15 amino acids. CDR3 DNA: TGTGCCATCAGTGAGGGGGACATAGTTTATATGCCCCAGCATTTT. Protein: CAISEGDIVYMPQHF.

The V call is TRBV18, the J call TRBJ2-3, with TRBD1 matching over 9 bases. The CDR3 spans 16 residues. Trimming cost V 1 base and J 4 bases; bases outside gene matches: 6. The germline V gene encodes CDR1 KGHSH and CDR2 LQKENI. CDR3 in amino acids: CASSPRAQGAADTQYF. CDR3 coding DNA: TGTGCCAGCTCACCACGTGCACAGGGGGCTGCAGATACGCAGTATTTT. Full variable domain (missing parts from reference TRBV18 and TRBJ2-3): NAGVMQNPRHLVRRRGQEARLRCSPMKGHSHVYWYRQLPEEGLKFMVYLQKENIIDESGMPKERFSAEFPKEGPSILRIQQVVRGDSAAYFCASSPRAQGAADTQYFGPGTRLTVL.